These 23 T cell receptor beta chains were sequenced from one sample in a study of blood T cells in healthy people across ages. Next came a second PCR, run for about 7 to 12 cycles, which used a sample-barcoded 5' primer along with a J-beta primer mix. TCRdb fed the 5' RACE reads into MiXCR, producing one record per CDR3 protein. Here the sample spans fewer than 1 million distinct CDR3 sequences, approximately 48% being singletons. Sequencing input: blood. The receptors come from a man aged 60-69 years in good health.

V usage is TRBV7-2 and J usage is TRBJ2-5, with D maybe TRBD2 (7 bases). Deletions cut 4 bases from V and 1 base from J, with 13 bases between. The CDR3 sequence is 15 residues long. Germline-derived CDR1 and CDR2 are SGHTA and FQGNSA. This CDR3 reads CASSWGGGLQETQYF. CDR3 in DNA: TGTGCCAGCAGCTGGGGCGGGGGCCTCCAAGAGACCCAGTACTTC.

The rearrangement joins TRBV7-9 to TRBJ2-5; D unclear. The CDR3 consists of 12 residues. Germline CDR1 is SEHNR and CDR2 is FQNEAQ (reference sequence). The V end lost 5 bases, the J end lost 11 bases, and 15 bases lay between the germline ends. The CDR3 bases are TGTGCCAGCAGCCAGGCGAGCTACAAGCAGTACTTC. Amino acid sequence: CASSQASYKQYF.

This chain joins TRBV15 and TRBJ2-7; D gene ambiguous. The germline CDR1 and CDR2 sequences are LNHNV and YYDKDF (reference sequence). The V and J ends lost 5 bases and 1 base respectively, with 9 bases between them. The CDR3 runs to 13 residues. CDR3 amino acids: CATSLGPSYEQYF. CDR3 DNA: TGTGCCACCAGCCTAGGACCATCCTACGAGCAGTACTTC. The complete variable domain, with remaining parts taken from reference TRBV15 and TRBJ2-7, reads DAMVIQNPRYQVTQFGKPVTLSCSQTLNHNVMYWYQQKSSQAPKLLFHYYDKDFNNEADTPDNFQSRRPNTSFCFLDIRSPGLGDTAMYLCATSLGPSYEQYFGPGTRLTVT.

In its sample, this clonotype was seen a few times. The chain is built from TRBV18 and TRBJ2-7; D not certain. V was shortened by 3 bases and J by 6 bases, with 6 bases between the two germline ends. The CDR3 contains 11 residues. Germline V gene lookup returns CDR1 KGHSH and CDR2 LQKENI. The CDR3: CASSPDVEQYF. The CDR3 region has the DNA TGTGCCAGCTCACCGGACGTCGAGCAGTACTTC.

This chain links TRBV15 with TRBJ2-7; D perhaps matches TRBD2 (6 bases). Trimming stripped 3 bases from V and 6 bases from J, with 15 bases between. This CDR3 comprises 14 residues. Germline loops: CDR1 LNHNV, CDR2 YYDKDF (reference sequence). The DNA of the CDR3 is TGTGCCACCAGCAGGGGACTGGAGTTGTTCGAGCAGTACTTC. This sequence encodes CATSRGLELFEQYF. The variable domain in full, completed from reference TRBV15 and TRBJ2-7, reads DAMVIQNPRYQVTQFGKPVTLSCSQTLNHNVMYWYQQKSSQAPKLLFHYYDKDFNNEADTPDNFQSRRPNTSFCFLDIRSPGLGDTAMYLCATSRGLELFEQYFGPGTRLTVT.

The rearrangement uses TRBV3-1 and TRBJ2-1, with D uncertain. CDR3 length: 15 residues. V was clipped by 0 bases and J by 5 bases, with 11 bases between them. Per germline, CDR1 LGHDT and CDR2 YNNKEL (reference sequence). In nucleotides, the CDR3 is TGTGCCAGCAGCCAAGAACGGCTTGTTGACAATGAGCAGTTCTTC. This sequence encodes CASSQERLVDNEQFF.

The rearrangement joins TRBV7-9 to TRBJ2-5; 12 bases align to TRBD1. The J call may not be correct, given that the DNA end is closer to TRBJ2-7. Germline V gives CDR1 SEHNR, CDR2 FQNEAQ (reference sequence). The CDR3 has 15 amino acids. The DNA of the CDR3 is TGTGCCAGCAGCTCGGGACAGGGGGCCATAAACGAGCAGTACTTC. Amino acids: CASSSGQGAINEQYF.

In its sample, this clonotype was seen a few times. This chain's CDR3 is CATSDGPKRANYGYTF. CDR3 bases: TGTGCCACCAGTGATGGGCCGAAGAGAGCTAACTATGGCTACACCTTC. The rearrangement joins TRBV24-1 to TRBJ1-2; D is unclear. Germline V gene lookup returns CDR1 KGHDR and CDR2 SFDVKD. The CDR3 extends over 16 amino acids. Trimming took off 3 bases at V and 0 bases at J, with 13 bases between the two ends.

The chain is built from TRBV2 and TRBJ2-7, with D unresolved. Deletions cut 6 bases from V and 6 bases from J, with 12 bases between. Germline CDR1 reads SNHLY; CDR2 reads FYNNEI. The CDR3 has 12 residues. In DNA form, the CDR3 reads TGTGCCAGCAGGCCGGAAGCCTGCGAGCAGTACTTC. Its translation: CASRPEACEQYF.

The genes are TRBV21-1 and TRBJ2-4; the table's D call TRBD1 went unverified against the DNA. TRBV21-1 is an annotated pseudogene. The CDR3 totals 16 residues. CDR3 amino acids: CASSEDLSEAKNIQYF. DNA of the CDR3: TGTGCCAGCAGCGAGGACCTGTCGGAGGCCAAAAACATTCAGTACTTC.

This clonotype was picked up a small number of times. The gene calls are TRBV12-3 or TRBV12-4 and TRBJ2-7, with D perhaps matching TRBD2 (6 bases). V lost 6 bases and J 3 bases, leaving 18 bases between the germline ends. This CDR3 comprises 15 residues. Here the CDR3 reads CASRETGTEGYEQYF. The DNA for the CDR3 is TGTGCCAGCAGAGAGACCGGGACGGAGGGCTACGAGCAGTACTTC.

The table lists this clonotype with many counts. V usage is TRBV28 and J usage is TRBJ2-5, with no clear D. The V gene lost 0 bases and the J gene lost 2 bases, with 10 bases spanning the gap. The CDR3 loop spans 15 amino acids. Germline CDR1 and CDR2: MDHEN and SYDVKM. CDR3 nucleotide sequence: TGTGCCAGCAGTTTATGGGGGTCGAAACAAGAGACCCAGTACTTC. Amino acids: CASSLWGSKQETQYF.

This clonotype has just a few counts. The rearrangement joins TRBV10-3 to TRBJ2-7; D is undetermined. The CDR3 contains 15 residues. CDR1 is ENHRY and CDR2 is SYGVKD in the germline V gene. The ends were cut back, 0 bases at V and 0 bases at J, with 9 bases in the middle. In DNA form, the CDR3 reads TGTGCCATCAGTGAGTCGAACGGCCACTCCTACGAGCAGTACTTC. As protein: CAISESNGHSYEQYF.

V is TRBV11-2 and J is TRBJ2-7; D gene ambiguous. Trimming pared 1 base from V and 2 bases from J, leaving 12 bases between. Germline-derived CDR1 and CDR2 are SGHAT and FQNNGV. This CDR3 comprises 15 residues. The CDR3 sequence is CASSLGSSSAYEQYF. The CDR3, as DNA: TGTGCCAGCAGCTTAGGGAGTTCTAGTGCCTACGAGCAGTACTTC.

The CDR3 region has the DNA TGCAGTGCTAGAGAAGGGGGGGCCTACAATGAGCAGTACTTC. This encodes CSAREGGAYNEQYF. The genes are TRBV20-1 and TRBJ2-5; tentative D call: TRBD2 (7 bases). The germline V and J ends were trimmed by 0 bases and 11 bases, with 19 bases remaining between them. CDR1 and CDR2 (germline): DFQATT, SNEGSKA (reference sequence). The CDR3 has 14 amino acids.

Concerning this clonotype itself: With a much larger clone just one base away, this may be a read error. V gene TRBV29-1 combines with J gene TRBJ2-5, with D possibly TRBD2 on 6 matching bases. The J call may be incorrect, as the DNA end agrees better with TRBJ2-7. The CDR3 totals 14 residues. Germline V gene sequence: CDR1 SQVTM, CDR2 ANQGSEA. The CDR3 reads CGVDVSGSPYEQYF. The CDR3 nucleotides are TGCGGCGTTGATGTTTCCGGGAGCCCCTACGAGCAGTACTTC.

CDR3 in DNA: TGTGCCAGCTCACCAAGGACGGAGACCTACGAGCAGTACTTC. Amino acids: CASSPRTETYEQYF. This chain joins TRBV18 and TRBJ2-7; no clear D gene. This CDR3 is 14 amino acids long. Germline V gene data show CDR1 as KGHSH and CDR2 as LQKENI. Between the trimmed V and J ends, which lost 2 bases and 2 bases, there was a span of 10 bases. Full variable domain (missing parts from reference TRBV18 and TRBJ2-7): NAGVMQNPRHLVRRRGQEARLRCSPMKGHSHVYWYRQLPEEGLKFMVYLQKENIIDESGMPKERFSAEFPKEGPSILRIQQVVRGDSAAYFCASSPRTETYEQYFGPGTRLTVT.

V is TRBV7-2 and J is TRBJ2-1, with 9 bases aligning to TRBD2. J lost 3 bases, V lost 0 bases, and 0 bases had no gene match. The CDR3 is 15 residues long. The V gene's germline CDR1 is SGHTA and CDR2 FQGNSA. As DNA, the CDR3 is TGTGCCAGCAGCTTAGCAGCGGGAGGCTACAATGAGCAGTTCTTC. Translated: CASSLAAGGYNEQFF.

This clonotype came up a few times. The genes are TRBV7-2 and TRBJ1-5; D is ambiguous. Per the germline V gene, CDR1 is SGHTA and CDR2 is FQGNSA. This CDR3 is built from 14 residues. V dropped 4 bases and J dropped 7 bases, with 14 bases sitting between them. This CDR3 reads CASSYGDFFQPQHF. CDR3 nucleotides: TGTGCCAGCAGCTACGGGGATTTCTTCCAGCCCCAGCATTTT.

This clonotype was observed a few times. The gene calls are TRBV5-1 and TRBJ2-6; D is unresolved. The CDR3 extends over 14 amino acids. Germline assignment: CDR1 SGHRS and CDR2 YFSETQ. Trimming pared 5 bases from V and 0 bases from J, leaving 6 bases between. CDR3 DNA sequence: TGCGCCAGCAGTATTCGCTCTGGGGCCAACGTCCTGACTTTC. It is translated as CASSIRSGANVLTF.

The chain uses TRBV12-3 or TRBV12-4 and TRBJ1-5; D is perhaps TRBD1 (5 bases). The CDR3 runs 15 residues. V lost 3 bases and J 0 bases, leaving 9 bases between the germline ends. CDR3 bases: TGTGCCAGCAGTTTCTGGACAAATAGCAATCAGCCCCAGCATTTT. Its protein product is CASSFWTNSNQPQHF.

This chain links TRBV7-2 with TRBJ1-2, with TRBD1 matching 7 bases. J was trimmed by 9 bases and V by 4 bases; bases with no gene match: 8. Germline V gene data show CDR1 as SGHTA and CDR2 as FQGNSA. The CDR3 runs 13 residues. The CDR3 here is CASSSDRPASYTF. The CDR3 nucleotides read TGTGCCAGCAGCTCGGACAGGCCTGCGAGCTACACCTTC.

This clonotype was observed a handful of times. The chain carries TRBV7-9 and TRBJ2-1; 10 bases map to TRBD2. The CDR3 totals 18 residues. V lost 5 bases to trimming and J lost 5 bases; unmatched junction nucleotides: 15. Germline CDR1 reads SEHNR; CDR2 reads FQNEAQ (reference sequence). CDR3 sequence (DNA): TGTGCCAGCAGCCAACCGAACCTACTAGCGGGATTGGACAATGAGCAGTTCTTC. Residues: CASSQPNLLAGLDNEQFF.